This T cell receptor beta chain was identified in a study of blood T cell repertoires in COVID-19. Study at large: Material from acute and convalescent COVID-19 was sourced from the United States, Italy and Spain. Sample material is recorded as cDNA or gDNA derived from T cells, B-cell-depleted T cells, or PBMCs.

Original data processing: By means of reference gene primer amplification, nucleated cell counts were estimated. Generated by immunoSEQ multiplex PCR, the TCRdb table keeps only in-frame clones and is missing some. The V and J calls and clone size come from that table; D and trimming were worked out from the DNA. The sample contains about 45,000 clones, 86% of which appear only once. This CDR3 region has 12 residues. J lost 10 bases, V lost 6 bases, and 3 bases had no gene match. CDR1 is LGHNA and CDR2 is YNFKEQ in the germline V gene. The TCR was taken from a human donor in a cohort sampled during active COVID-19. The chain combines TRBV4-2 with TRBJ1-6, with 7 bases that match TRBD1. The sequenced material came from peripheral blood. Here the CDR3 reads CASRRGQSPLHF. The CDR3 DNA reads TGTGCCAGCAGACGGGGACAGTCACCCCTCCACTTT.